These 24 T cell receptor beta chains originate from one sample sequenced in a study of blood T cell repertoires in COVID-19. TCRdb's copy holds only in-frame clones and misses some; the assay was immunoSEQ multiplex PCR. The data contain over 75,000 clones, about 86% of them singletons. The specimen sequenced was peripheral blood. These receptors all stem from a man aged 50-60 years with COVID-19, enrolled during active disease.

This chain links TRBV9 with TRBJ2-3; possible D gene TRBD1, 5 bases. This CDR3 contains 15 residues. Germline V gene data show CDR1 as SGDLS and CDR2 as YYNGEE. V gave up 4 bases and J gave up 4 bases, with 16 bases separating them. The CDR3 nucleotides are TGTGCCAGCAGCCCCCAGCCCAGGGCGGCAGATACGCAGTATTTT. Its protein product is CASSPQPRAADTQYF.

The chain joins TRBV5-6 to TRBJ1-5; D is undetermined. Between the trimmed V and J ends, which lost 2 bases and 3 bases, there was a span of 15 bases. The CDR3 sequence is 16 residues long. The germline V gene encodes CDR1 SGHDT and CDR2 YYEEEE. CDR3 sequence reads: CASSFGPNGNNQPQHF. As DNA, the CDR3 is TGTGCCAGCAGCTTTGGGCCCAACGGTAACAATCAGCCCCAGCATTTT.

The chain links TRBV4-3 to TRBJ1-2, with a possible D match to TRBD1 (6 bases). Trimming pared 4 bases from V and 10 bases from J, leaving 19 bases between. The CDR3 spans 14 residues. Germline assignment: CDR1 LGHNA and CDR2 YSLEER. CDR3 in amino acids: CASSLPGPGQVYTF. CDR3 coding DNA: TGCGCCAGCAGCCTACCGGGACCGGGACAAGTCTACACCTTC.

The J gene is TRBJ1-3, the V gene TRBV28, with unresolved D. V was cut by 2 bases and J by 2 bases, with 7 bases left in between. The CDR3 extends over 14 amino acids. The germline V gene encodes CDR1 MDHEN and CDR2 SYDVKM. CDR3 sequence reads: CASSLAVAGNTIYF. CDR3 in DNA: TGTGCCAGCAGTTTAGCGGTTGCTGGAAACACCATATATTTT.

The J gene is TRBJ2-3, the V gene TRBV29-1, with 12 bases aligning to TRBD2. This CDR3 comprises 15 residues. J gave up 0 bases and V 5 bases, and 3 bases lay outside the gene matches. Germline lookup yields CDR1 SQVTM and CDR2 ANQGSEA. The CDR3 here is CSVPSGGGSTDTQYF. The CDR3 bases are TGCAGCGTTCCTAGCGGGGGGGGAAGCACAGATACGCAGTATTTT.

This chain connects TRBV4-1 to TRBJ2-7; 8 bases are shared with TRBD1. V lost 2 bases and J lost 4; bases outside the gene matches: 4. Looked up from germline, CDR1 is MGHRA and CDR2 is YSYEKL. This CDR3 spans 14 amino acids. CDR3 residues: CASSQKDRAYEQYF. In DNA form, the CDR3 reads TGCGCCAGCAGCCAAAAGGACAGGGCATACGAGCAGTACTTC.

The gene calls are TRBV19 and TRBJ1-2; no reliable D call. Germline CDR1 reads LNHDA; CDR2 reads SQIVND (reference sequence). CDR3 length equals 13 residues. V lost 4 bases, J lost 4 bases, and 10 bases lay in between. CDR3 residues: CASSTLMSYGYTF. The CDR3 DNA reads as TGTGCCAGTAGTACCCTGATGAGCTATGGCTACACCTTC.

The chain links TRBV4-1 to TRBJ1-1; D not resolved. The germline CDR1 and CDR2 sequences are MGHRA and YSYEKL. The CDR3 sequence is 15 residues long. Trimming took 0 bases from V and 1 from J, leaving 9 bases between them. The CDR3 DNA follows: TGCGCCAGCAGCCAAGATAAACAGCAGAACACTGAAGCTTTCTTT. Its protein is CASSQDKQQNTEAFF.

The chain recombines TRBV6-5 with TRBJ2-3; D uncertain. V lost 2 bases and J lost 0, with 6 bases in between. This CDR3 region has 14 residues. Germline CDR1 MNHEY, CDR2 SVGAGI. In DNA form, the CDR3 reads TGTGCCAGCAGTTACGCGGTTAGCACAGATACGCAGTATTTT. Its protein product is CASSYAVSTDTQYF.

This chain links TRBV19 with TRBJ2-7; 9 nucleotides match TRBD2. J lost 7 bases, V lost 6 bases, and 13 bases had no gene match. The CDR3 is made up of 15 amino acids. Germline assignment: CDR1 LNHDA and CDR2 SQIVND (reference sequence). The CDR3 region is CASSHSGGSFIEQYF. DNA of the CDR3: TGTGCCAGTAGCCATAGCGGGGGCTCCTTTATTGAGCAGTACTTC.

This clone was counted a single time. V and J are TRBV4-3 and TRBJ1-6; D is unresolved. The V end lost 0 bases, the J end lost 9 bases, and 18 bases lay between the germline ends. Germline CDR1 and CDR2: LGHNA and YSLEER. CDR3 length equals 17 residues. The DNA of the CDR3 is TGCGCCAGCAGCCAAGATGTCGGGGAAAGGATGGGTTCACCCCTCCACTTT. Encoded protein: CASSQDVGERMGSPLHF.

This chain links TRBV27 with TRBJ1-3; D is perhaps TRBD1 (5 bases). The V gene lost 5 bases and the J gene lost 0 bases, with 14 bases spanning the gap. The V gene's germline CDR1 is MNHEY and CDR2 SMNVEV (reference sequence). The CDR3 extends over 16 amino acids. DNA for the CDR3: TGTGCCAGCAGTACGAGGGACGGGAGCTCTGGAAACACCATATATTTT. Translated: CASSTRDGSSGNTIYF.

The V call is TRBV28, the J call TRBJ1-3; D might be TRBD1 (5 bases). This CDR3 has 14 amino acids. Germline CDR1 MDHEN, CDR2 SYDVKM. The ends were cut back, 7 bases at V and 0 bases at J, with 10 bases in the middle. The CDR3 bases are TGTGCCAGCACCGACAGCTCCTCTGGAAACACCATATATTTT. Protein: CASTDSSSGNTIYF.

The gene calls are TRBV2 and TRBJ2-3, with 8 bases fitting TRBD1. Germline CDR1 is SNHLY and CDR2 is FYNNEI. The trim removed 4 bases at V and 5 bases at J, leaving 2 bases unmatched. The CDR3 extends over 13 amino acids. DNA of the CDR3: TGTGCCAGCAGTGTGGACAGGGAAGATACGCAGTATTTT. This translates into CASSVDREDTQYF.

The chain has TRBV7-8 and TRBJ2-7; TRBD1 matches at 7 bases. The germline V gene encodes CDR1 SGHVS and CDR2 FQNEAQ. The CDR3 has 15 amino acids. After removal of 5 bases from V and 2 bases from J, the junction contained 9 bases not matched to a gene. This CDR3 reads CASSTYRDRPYEQYF. CDR3 DNA sequence: TGTGCCAGCAGCACATACAGGGACAGACCCTACGAGCAGTACTTC.

J is TRBJ1-1 and V is TRBV9, with TRBD1 identical over 7 bases. CDR1 SGDLS and CDR2 YYNGEE come from the germline V gene. The trim removed 3 bases at V and 6 bases at J, leaving 5 bases unmatched. The length of the CDR3 is 13 residues. The CDR3 DNA sequence: TGTGCCAGCAGCGCCCAAACAGGGGCTGAAGCTTTCTTT. Translating gives CASSAQTGAEAFF.

As DNA, the CDR3 is TGTGCCAGCAGCTTGAGCGGGGCAGAGAACTATGGCTACACCTTC. Translating it yields CASSLSGAENYGYTF. The genes are TRBV7-9 and TRBJ1-2; D may be TRBD1 (5 bases). The CDR3 contains 15 residues. Germline V gene sequence: CDR1 SEHNR, CDR2 FQNEAQ (reference sequence). V dropped 3 bases and J dropped 2 bases, with 13 bases sitting between them.

The CDR3 DNA sequence: TGTGCCTGGGCAGTCCTCAGGGGCGGGGAGCTGTTTTTT. Encoded protein: CAWAVLRGGELFF. This rearrangement joins TRBV30 to TRBJ2-2; D is perhaps TRBD1 (6 bases). The CDR3 has 13 residues. Germline CDR1 GTSNPN, CDR2 SVGIG (reference sequence). V shed 5 bases and J shed 7 bases, with 14 bases lying between them. The full variable domain, with the rest looked up from reference TRBV30 and TRBJ2-2, is SQTIHQWPATLVQPVGSPLSLECTVEGTSNPNLYWYRQAAGRGLQLLFYSVGIGQISSEVPQNLSASRPQDRQFILSSKKLLLSDSGFYLCAWAVLRGGELFFGEGSRLTVL.

The chain is built from TRBV28 and TRBJ2-7; TRBD2 matches 7 bases. J lost 9 bases, V lost 6 bases, and 11 bases had no gene match. The germline gives CDR1 MDHEN, CDR2 SYDVKM. This CDR3 comprises 13 residues. CDR3 sequence (DNA): TGTGCCAGCAGCCTTCTCCGAGGGGAGGGGCAGTACTTC. Residues: CASSLLRGEGQYF.

The V and J genes are TRBV30 and TRBJ1-5; D might be TRBD1 (6 bases). V shed 5 bases and J shed 5 bases, with 13 bases lying between them. The germline V gene encodes CDR1 GTSNPN and CDR2 SVGIG (reference sequence). The CDR3 is 13 residues long. The CDR3 nucleotides are TGTGCCTGGTCTGGACAGCGCGATCAGCCCCAGCATTTT. It is translated as CAWSGQRDQPQHF. The full variable domain, in which reference TRBV30 and TRBJ1-5 provide the parts outside the CDR3, is SQTIHQWPATLVQPVGSPLSLECTVEGTSNPNLYWYRQAAGRGLQLLFYSVGIGQISSEVPQNLSASRPQDRQFILSSKKLLLSDSGFYLCAWSGQRDQPQHFGDGTRLSIL.

This clone was detected once. The gene calls are TRBV11-2 and TRBJ2-1; perhaps TRBD2 as D (5 bases). V was pared by 4 bases and J by 5 bases, with 12 bases between. The germline V gene has CDR1 SGHAT and CDR2 FQNNGV. There are 14 residues in the CDR3. CDR3 sequence: CASSYHGDNNEQFF. For the CDR3, the DNA is TGTGCCAGCAGCTATCACGGGGATAACAATGAGCAGTTCTTC.

The chain is built from TRBV20-1 and TRBJ2-7; D remains ambiguous. This CDR3 is 15 amino acids long. The germline V gene encodes CDR1 DFQATT and CDR2 SNEGSKA (reference sequence). Trimming removed 3 bases from V and 0 bases from J, with 15 bases in between. The CDR3 spells CSASSGWYGSYEQYF. CDR3 coding DNA: TGCAGTGCTAGTTCGGGTTGGTATGGCTCCTACGAGCAGTACTTC.

The chain uses TRBV7-2 and TRBJ2-7; 7 bases are a match to TRBD2. Germline V gene lookup returns CDR1 SGHTA and CDR2 FQGNSA. The CDR3 loop spans 15 amino acids. Losses at the gene ends were 5 bases for V and 4 bases for J; bases not matched to a gene: 11. The CDR3 protein is CASSPMGGVQYEQYF. The CDR3 nucleotides are TGTGCCAGCAGCCCCATGGGGGGGGTGCAATACGAGCAGTACTTC.

The rearrangement links TRBV7-3 to TRBJ2-2; 10 bases map to TRBD2. The germline V gene has CDR1 SGHTA and CDR2 FQGTGA. The V gene end was trimmed by 5 bases and the J gene end by 0 bases; junction bases not matched to a gene: 3. There are 16 residues in the CDR3. The CDR3 sequence is CASSQLAGTNTGELFF. Written as DNA, the CDR3 is TGTGCCAGCAGCCAACTAGCGGGGACGAACACCGGGGAGCTGTTTTTT.